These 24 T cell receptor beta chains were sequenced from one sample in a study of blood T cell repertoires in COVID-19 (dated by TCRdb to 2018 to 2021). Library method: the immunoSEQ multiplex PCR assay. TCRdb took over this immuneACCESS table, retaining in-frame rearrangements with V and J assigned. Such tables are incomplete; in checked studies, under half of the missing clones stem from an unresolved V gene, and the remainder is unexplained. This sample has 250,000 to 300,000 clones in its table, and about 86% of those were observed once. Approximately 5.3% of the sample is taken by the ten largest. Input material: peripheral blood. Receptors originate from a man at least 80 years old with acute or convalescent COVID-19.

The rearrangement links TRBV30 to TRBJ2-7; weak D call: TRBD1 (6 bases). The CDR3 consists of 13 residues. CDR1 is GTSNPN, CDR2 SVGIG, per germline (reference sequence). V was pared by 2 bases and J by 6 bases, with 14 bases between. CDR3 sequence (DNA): TGTGCCTGGAGTCGGCAGTCAGGGGTCGAGCAGTACTTC. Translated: CAWSRQSGVEQYF.

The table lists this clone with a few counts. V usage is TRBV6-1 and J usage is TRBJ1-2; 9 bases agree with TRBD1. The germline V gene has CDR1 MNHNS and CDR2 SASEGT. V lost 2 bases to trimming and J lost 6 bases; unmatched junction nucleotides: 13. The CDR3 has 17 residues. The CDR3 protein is CASSEYSGGTGSDGYTF. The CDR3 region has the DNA TGTGCCAGCAGTGAATATTCCGGAGGGACAGGGAGTGATGGCTACACCTTC.

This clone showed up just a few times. The CDR3 DNA follows: TGTGCCAGCAGCTCACCCCCGGGACAGATTAATTCACCCCTCCACTTT. Translation: CASSSPPGQINSPLHF. The chain is built from TRBV7-2 and TRBJ1-6; 7 bases map to TRBD1. The CDR3 has 16 amino acids. Trimming removed 4 bases from V and 6 bases from J; junction bases left unmatched: 9. Germline CDR1 is SGHTA and CDR2 is FQGNSA.

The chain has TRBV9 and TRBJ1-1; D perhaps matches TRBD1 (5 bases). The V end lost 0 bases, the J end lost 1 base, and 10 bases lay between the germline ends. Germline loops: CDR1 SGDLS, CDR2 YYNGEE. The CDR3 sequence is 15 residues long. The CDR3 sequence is CASSVALDRNTEAFF. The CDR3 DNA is TGTGCCAGCAGCGTAGCATTAGACAGGAACACTGAAGCTTTCTTT. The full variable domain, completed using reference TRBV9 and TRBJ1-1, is DSGVTQTPKHLITATGQRVTLRCSPRSGDLSVYWYQQSLDQGLQFLIQYYNGEERAKGNILERFSAQQFPDLHSELNLSSLELGDSALYFCASSVALDRNTEAFFGQGTRLTVV.

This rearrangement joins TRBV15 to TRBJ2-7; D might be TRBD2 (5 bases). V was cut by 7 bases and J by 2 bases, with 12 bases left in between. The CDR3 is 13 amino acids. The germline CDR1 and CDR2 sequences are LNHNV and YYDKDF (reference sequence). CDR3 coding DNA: TGTGCCACCAAGGAGGCAGGAACCTACGAGCAGTACTTC. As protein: CATKEAGTYEQYF.

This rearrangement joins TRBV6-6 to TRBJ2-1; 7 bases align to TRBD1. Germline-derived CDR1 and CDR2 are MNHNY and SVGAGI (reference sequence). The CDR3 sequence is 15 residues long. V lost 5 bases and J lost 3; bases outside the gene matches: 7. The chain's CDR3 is CASSRQGDLYNEQFF. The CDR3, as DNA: TGTGCCAGCAGTCGACAGGGCGATCTCTACAATGAGCAGTTCTTC.

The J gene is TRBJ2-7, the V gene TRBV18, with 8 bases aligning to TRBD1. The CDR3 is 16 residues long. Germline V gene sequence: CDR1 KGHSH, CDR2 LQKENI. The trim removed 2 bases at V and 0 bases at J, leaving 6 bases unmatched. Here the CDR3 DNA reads TGTGCCAGCTCACCAATAGGACAGGGTAGCTCCTACGAGCAGTACTTC. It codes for CASSPIGQGSSYEQYF.

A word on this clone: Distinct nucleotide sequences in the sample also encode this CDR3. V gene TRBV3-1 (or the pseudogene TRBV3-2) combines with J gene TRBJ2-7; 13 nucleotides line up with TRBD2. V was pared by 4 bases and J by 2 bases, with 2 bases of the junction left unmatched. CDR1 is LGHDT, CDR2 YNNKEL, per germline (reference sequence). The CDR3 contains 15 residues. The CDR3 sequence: CASSRGLAGPYEQYF. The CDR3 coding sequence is TGTGCCAGCAGCCGGGGACTAGCGGGACCCTACGAGCAGTACTTC.

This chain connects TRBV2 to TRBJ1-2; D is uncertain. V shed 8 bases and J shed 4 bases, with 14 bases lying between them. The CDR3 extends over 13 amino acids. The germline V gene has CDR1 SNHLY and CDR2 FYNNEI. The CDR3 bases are TGTGCCAGCGGCAGGTCTCGGGGCTATGGCTACACCTTC. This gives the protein CASGRSRGYGYTF.

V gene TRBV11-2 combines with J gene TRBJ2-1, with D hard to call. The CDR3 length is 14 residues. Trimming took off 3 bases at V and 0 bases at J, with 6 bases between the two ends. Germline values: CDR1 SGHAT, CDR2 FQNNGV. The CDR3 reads CASSFGASYNEQFF. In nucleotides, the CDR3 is TGTGCCAGCAGCTTTGGAGCCTCCTACAATGAGCAGTTCTTC.

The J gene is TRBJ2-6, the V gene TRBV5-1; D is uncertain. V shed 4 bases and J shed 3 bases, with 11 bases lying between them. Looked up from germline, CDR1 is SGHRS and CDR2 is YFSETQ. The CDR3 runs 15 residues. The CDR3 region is CASSPNAHGANVLTF. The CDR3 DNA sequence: TGCGCCAGCAGCCCGAACGCGCATGGGGCCAACGTCCTGACTTTC.

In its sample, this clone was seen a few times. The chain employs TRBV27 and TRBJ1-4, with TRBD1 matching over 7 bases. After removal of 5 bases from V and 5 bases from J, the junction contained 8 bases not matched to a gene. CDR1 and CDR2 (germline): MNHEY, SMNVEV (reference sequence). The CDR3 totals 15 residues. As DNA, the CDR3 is TGTGCCAGCAGTACCCGGGACAGAGTAAATGAAAAACTGTTTTTT. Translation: CASSTRDRVNEKLFF.

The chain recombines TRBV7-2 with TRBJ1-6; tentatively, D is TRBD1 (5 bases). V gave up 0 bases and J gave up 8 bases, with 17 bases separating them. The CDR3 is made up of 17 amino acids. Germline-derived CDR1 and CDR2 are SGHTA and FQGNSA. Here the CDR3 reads CASSLAELTQVDSPLHF. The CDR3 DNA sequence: TGTGCCAGCAGCTTAGCGGAGTTGACACAGGTAGATTCACCCCTCCACTTT.

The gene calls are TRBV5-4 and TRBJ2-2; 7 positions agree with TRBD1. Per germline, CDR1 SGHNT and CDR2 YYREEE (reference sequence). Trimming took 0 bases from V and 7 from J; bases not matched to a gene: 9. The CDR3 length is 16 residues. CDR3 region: CASSLAEKGAGGELFF. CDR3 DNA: TGTGCCAGCAGCTTGGCCGAGAAGGGGGCCGGCGGGGAGCTGTTTTTT. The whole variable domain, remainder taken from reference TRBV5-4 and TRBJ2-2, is ETGVTQSPTHLIKTRGQQVTLRCSSQSGHNTVSWYQQALGQGPQFIFQYYREEENGRGNFPPRFSGLQFPNYSSELNVNALELDDSALYLCASSLAEKGAGGELFFGEGSRLTVL.

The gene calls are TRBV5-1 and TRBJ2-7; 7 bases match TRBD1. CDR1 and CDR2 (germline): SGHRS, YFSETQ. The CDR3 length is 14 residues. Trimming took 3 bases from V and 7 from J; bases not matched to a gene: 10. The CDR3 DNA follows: TGCGCCAGCAGCTCAACAGGGGCCCGTGGGGAGCAGTACTTC. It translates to CASSSTGARGEQYF.

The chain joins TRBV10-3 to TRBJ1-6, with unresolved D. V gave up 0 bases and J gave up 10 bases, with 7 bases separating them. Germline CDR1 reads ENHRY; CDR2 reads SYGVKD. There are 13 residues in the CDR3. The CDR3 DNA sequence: TGTGCCATCAGTGAGTCGACTCAATCACCCCTCCACTTT. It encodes CAISESTQSPLHF.

The CDR3 DNA sequence: TGTGCCAGCAGCCAAGTCTCTGCTAGCGGGGGCCCGGGTGAGCTGTTTTTT. It codes for CASSQVSASGGPGELFF. The chain uses TRBV4-2 and TRBJ2-2; 10 bases align to TRBD2. The CDR3 runs to 17 residues. In germline, CDR1 is LGHNA, CDR2 YNFKEQ. With 1 base clipped from V and 11 bases from J, the junction kept 13 bases outside the gene matches.

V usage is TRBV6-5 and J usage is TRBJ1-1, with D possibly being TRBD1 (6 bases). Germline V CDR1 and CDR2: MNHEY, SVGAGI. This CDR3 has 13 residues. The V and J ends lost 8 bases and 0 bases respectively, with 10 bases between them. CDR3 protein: CASRGQLNTEAFF. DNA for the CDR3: TGTGCCAGCCGCGGACAGTTGAACACTGAAGCTTTCTTT.

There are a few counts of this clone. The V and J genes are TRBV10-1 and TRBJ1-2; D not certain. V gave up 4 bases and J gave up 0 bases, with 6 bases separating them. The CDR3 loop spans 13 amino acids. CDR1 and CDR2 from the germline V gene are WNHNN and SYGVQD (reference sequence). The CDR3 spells CASSATANYGYTF. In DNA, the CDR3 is TGCGCCAGCAGTGCCACAGCTAACTATGGCTACACCTTC.

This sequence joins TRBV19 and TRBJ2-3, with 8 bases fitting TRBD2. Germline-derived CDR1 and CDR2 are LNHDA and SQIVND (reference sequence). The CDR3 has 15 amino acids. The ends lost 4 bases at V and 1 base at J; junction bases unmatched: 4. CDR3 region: CASSTPGLGTDTQYF. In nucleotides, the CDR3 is TGTGCCAGTAGTACGCCGGGACTAGGCACAGATACGCAGTATTTT.

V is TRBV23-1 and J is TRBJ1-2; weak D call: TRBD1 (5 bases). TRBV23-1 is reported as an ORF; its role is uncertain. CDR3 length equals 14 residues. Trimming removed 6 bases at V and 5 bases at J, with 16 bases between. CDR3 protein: CASSPPRVEYGYTF. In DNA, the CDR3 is TGCGCCAGCAGCCCCCCCAGGGTTGAATATGGCTACACCTTC.

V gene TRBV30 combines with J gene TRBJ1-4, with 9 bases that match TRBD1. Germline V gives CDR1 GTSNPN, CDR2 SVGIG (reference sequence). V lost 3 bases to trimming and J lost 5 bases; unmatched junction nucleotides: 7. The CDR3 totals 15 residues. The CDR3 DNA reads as TGTGCCTGGAGGGACTCCGGGACAGGGAATGAAAAACTGTTTTTT. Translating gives CAWRDSGTGNEKLFF.

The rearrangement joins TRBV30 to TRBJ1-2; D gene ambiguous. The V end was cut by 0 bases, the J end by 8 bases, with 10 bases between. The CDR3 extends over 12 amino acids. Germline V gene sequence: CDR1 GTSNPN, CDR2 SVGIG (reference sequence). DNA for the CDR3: TGTGCCTGGAGTGTACAGTGGTCCGGCTACACCTTC. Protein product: CAWSVQWSGYTF.

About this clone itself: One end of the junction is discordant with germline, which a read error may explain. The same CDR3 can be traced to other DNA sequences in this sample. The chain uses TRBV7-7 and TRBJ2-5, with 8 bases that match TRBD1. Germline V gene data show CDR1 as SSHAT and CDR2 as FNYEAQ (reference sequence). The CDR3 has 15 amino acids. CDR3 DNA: TGTGCTAGCAGCTTTGGCCAGGGGGCCTTAGAGACCCAGTACTTC. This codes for CASSFGQGALETQYF.